The entry below describes one TCR beta chain. The antigen is undetermined. Between the trimmed V and J ends, which lost 5 bases and 0 bases, there was a span of 13 bases. CDR1 MNHNS and CDR2 SASEGT come from the germline V gene. CDR3 length: 15 residues. Clones were sequenced by immunoSEQ multiplex PCR, and TCRdb holds only the in-frame ones, with some missing. The sample gives about 110,000 clones, more than 85% of which show up once; around 1% is in the top ten. This sample was taken from a study of graft-versus-host responses after intestinal transplantation. The V call is TRBV6-1, the J call TRBJ1-1, with a possible D match to TRBD1 (5 bases). The sequenced sample was unstimulated CD8+ T cells sorted from spleen or lymph node cells, obtained before transplant. The TCR comes from a human donor who was the organ donor for an intestinal transplant. The CDR3 DNA follows: TGTGCCAGCAGTCCCCAGGGTTTCATGAACACTGAAGCTTTCTTT. Residues: CASSPQGFMNTEAFF.